The sequence of this TCR beta chain was determined in a study of blood T cell repertoires in COVID-19. The repertoire was sequenced with immunoSEQ multiplex PCR; TCRdb's copy has only in-frame clones and lacks some. The data hold 65,000 or so clones, with approximately 88% observed a single time. The length of the CDR3 is 15 residues. In germline, CDR1 is SEHNR, CDR2 FQNEAQ (reference sequence). J gave up 7 bases and V 3 bases, and 6 bases lay outside the gene matches. Sequencing input: peripheral blood. The TCR was taken from a man younger than 40 with COVID-19, enrolled during active disease. The rearrangement uses TRBV7-9 and TRBJ2-1; 10 positions agree with TRBD1. The DNA for the CDR3 is TGTGCCAGCAGCTTGACCGGGACAGGGGAAAATGAGCAGTTCTTC. Protein sequence: CASSLTGTGENEQFF.